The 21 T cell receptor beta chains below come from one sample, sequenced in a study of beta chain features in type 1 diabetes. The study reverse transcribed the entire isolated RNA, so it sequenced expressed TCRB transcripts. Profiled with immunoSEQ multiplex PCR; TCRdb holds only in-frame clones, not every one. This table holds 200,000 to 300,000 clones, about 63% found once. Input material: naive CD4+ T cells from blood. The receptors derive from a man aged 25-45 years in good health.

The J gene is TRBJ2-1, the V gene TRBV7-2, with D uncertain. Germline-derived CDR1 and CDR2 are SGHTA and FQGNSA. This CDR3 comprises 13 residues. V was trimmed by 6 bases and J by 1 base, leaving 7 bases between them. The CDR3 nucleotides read TGTGCCAGCAGGGCCGTATCCTACAATGAGCAGTTCTTC. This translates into CASRAVSYNEQFF.

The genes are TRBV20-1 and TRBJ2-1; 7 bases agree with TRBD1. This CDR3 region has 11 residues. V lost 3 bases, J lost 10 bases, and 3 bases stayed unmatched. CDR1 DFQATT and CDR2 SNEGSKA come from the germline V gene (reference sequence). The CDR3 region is CSARGQYEQFF. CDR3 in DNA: TGCAGTGCTAGGGGACAGTACGAGCAGTTCTTC.

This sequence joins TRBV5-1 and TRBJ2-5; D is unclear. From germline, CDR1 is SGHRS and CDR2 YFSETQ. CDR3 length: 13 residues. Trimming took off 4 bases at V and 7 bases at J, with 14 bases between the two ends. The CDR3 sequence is CASSQDPRGTQYF. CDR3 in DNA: TGCGCCAGCAGCCAGGACCCTCGTGGGACCCAGTACTTC.

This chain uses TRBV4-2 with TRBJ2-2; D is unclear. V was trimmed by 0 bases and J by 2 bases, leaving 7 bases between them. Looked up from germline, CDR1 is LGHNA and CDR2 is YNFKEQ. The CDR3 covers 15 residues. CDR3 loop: CASSQEAQNTGELFF. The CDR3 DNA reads TGTGCCAGCAGCCAAGAGGCACAAAACACCGGGGAGCTGTTTTTT.

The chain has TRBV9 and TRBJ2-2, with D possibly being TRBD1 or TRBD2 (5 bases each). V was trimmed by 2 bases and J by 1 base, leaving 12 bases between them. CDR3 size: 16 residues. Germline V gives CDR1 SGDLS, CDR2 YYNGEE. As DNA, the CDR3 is TGTGCCAGCAGCGTTCGAGGGGTTTGGAACACCGGGGAGCTGTTTTTT. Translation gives CASSVRGVWNTGELFF.

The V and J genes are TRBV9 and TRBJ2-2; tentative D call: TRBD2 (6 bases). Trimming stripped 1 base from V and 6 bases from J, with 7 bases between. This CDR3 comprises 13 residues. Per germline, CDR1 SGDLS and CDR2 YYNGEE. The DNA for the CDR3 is TGTGCCAGCAGCGTATGGGACTCCGGGGAGCTGTTTTTT. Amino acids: CASSVWDSGELFF.

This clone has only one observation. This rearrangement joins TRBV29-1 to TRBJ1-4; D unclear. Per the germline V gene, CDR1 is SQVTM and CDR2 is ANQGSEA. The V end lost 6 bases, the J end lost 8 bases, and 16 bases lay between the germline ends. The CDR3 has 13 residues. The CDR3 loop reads CSVVMGSGEKLFF. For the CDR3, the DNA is TGCAGCGTCGTTATGGGGTCGGGGGAAAAACTGTTTTTT.

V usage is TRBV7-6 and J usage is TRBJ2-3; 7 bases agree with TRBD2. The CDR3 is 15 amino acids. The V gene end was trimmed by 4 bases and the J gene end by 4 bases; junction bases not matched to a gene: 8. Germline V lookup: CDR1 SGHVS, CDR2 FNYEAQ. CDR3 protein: CASSSERGAADTQYF. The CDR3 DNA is TGTGCCAGCAGCTCCGAGCGGGGAGCTGCAGATACGCAGTATTTT.

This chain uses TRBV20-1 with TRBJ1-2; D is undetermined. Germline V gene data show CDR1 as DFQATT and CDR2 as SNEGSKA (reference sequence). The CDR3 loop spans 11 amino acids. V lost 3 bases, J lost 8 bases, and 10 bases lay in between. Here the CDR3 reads CSARELRGYTF. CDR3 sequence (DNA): TGCAGTGCTAGGGAATTACGGGGCTACACCTTC.

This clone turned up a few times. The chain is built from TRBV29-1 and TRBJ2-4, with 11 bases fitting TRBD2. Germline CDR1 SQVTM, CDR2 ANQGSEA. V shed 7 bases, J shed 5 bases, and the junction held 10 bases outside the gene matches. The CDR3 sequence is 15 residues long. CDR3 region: CSACPGLADQNIQYF. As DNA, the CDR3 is TGCAGCGCATGCCCGGGACTAGCGGATCAAAACATTCAGTACTTC.

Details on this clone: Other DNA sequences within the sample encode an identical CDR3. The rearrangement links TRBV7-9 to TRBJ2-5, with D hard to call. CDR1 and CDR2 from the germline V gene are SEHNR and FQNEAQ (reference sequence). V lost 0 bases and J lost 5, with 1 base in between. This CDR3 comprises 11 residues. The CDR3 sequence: CASSLAETQYF. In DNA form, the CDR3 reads TGTGCCAGCAGCTTAGCGGAGACCCAGTACTTC.

In DNA, the CDR3 is TGTGCCAGCAGCTATGAAGGGGGGGCGCAGTATTTT. Translation gives CASSYEGGAQYF. The chain employs TRBV7-9 and TRBJ2-3, with D possibly matching TRBD2 (7 bases). This CDR3 comprises 12 residues. V was trimmed by 4 bases and J by 10 bases, leaving 12 bases between them. Germline loops: CDR1 SEHNR, CDR2 FQNEAQ (reference sequence).

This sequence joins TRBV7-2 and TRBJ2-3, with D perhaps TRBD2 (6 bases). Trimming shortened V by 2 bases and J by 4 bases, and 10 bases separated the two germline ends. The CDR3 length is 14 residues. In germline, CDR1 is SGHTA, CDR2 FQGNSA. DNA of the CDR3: TGTGCCAGCAGCTTACTCCGGGAGTCAGATACGCAGTATTTT. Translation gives CASSLLRESDTQYF.

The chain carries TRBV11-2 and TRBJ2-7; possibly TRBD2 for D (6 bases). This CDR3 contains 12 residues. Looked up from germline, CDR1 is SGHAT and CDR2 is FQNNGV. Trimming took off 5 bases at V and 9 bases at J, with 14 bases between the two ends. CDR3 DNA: TGTGCCAGCAGCCCTGTGGGAGCGGGGCAGTACTTC. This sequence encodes CASSPVGAGQYF.

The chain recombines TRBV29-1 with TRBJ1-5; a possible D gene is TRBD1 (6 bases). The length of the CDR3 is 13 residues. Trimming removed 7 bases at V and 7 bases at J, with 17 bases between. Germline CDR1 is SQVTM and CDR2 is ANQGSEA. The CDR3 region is CSAATGSGQPQHF. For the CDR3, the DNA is TGCAGCGCTGCGACAGGCTCGGGGCAGCCCCAGCATTTT.

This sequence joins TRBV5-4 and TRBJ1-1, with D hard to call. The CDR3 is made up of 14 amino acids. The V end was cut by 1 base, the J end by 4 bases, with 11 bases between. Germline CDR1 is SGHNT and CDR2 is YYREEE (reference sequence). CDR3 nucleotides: TGTGCCAGCAGCTTGTCGGGTTCCCCCACTGAAGCTTTCTTT. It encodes CASSLSGSPTEAFF.

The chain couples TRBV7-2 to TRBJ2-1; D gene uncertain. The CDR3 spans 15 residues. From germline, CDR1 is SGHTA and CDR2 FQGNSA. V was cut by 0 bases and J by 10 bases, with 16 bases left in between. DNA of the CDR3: TGTGCCAGCAGCTTAGCGCTTCTGGGCAGCAGGGAGCAGTTCTTC. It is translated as CASSLALLGSREQFF.

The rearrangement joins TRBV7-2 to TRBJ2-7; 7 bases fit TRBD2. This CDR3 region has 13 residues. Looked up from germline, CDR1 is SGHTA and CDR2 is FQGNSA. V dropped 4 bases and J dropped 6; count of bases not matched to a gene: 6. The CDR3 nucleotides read TGTGCCAGCAGCTCGGAGCGGGAATCCGAGCAGTACTTC. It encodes CASSSERESEQYF.

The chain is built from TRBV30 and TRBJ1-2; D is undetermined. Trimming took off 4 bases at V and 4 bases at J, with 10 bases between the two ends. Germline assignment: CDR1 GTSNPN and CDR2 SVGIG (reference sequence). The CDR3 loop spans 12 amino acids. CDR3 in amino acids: CAWIGRTYGYTF. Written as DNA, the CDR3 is TGTGCCTGGATAGGCAGGACCTATGGCTACACCTTC.

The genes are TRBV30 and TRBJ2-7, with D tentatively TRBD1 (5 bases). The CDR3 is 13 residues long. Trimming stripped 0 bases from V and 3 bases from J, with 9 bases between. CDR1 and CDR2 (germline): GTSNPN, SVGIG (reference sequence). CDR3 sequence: CAWSVQVIYEQYF. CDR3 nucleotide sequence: TGTGCCTGGAGTGTACAGGTCATCTACGAGCAGTACTTC. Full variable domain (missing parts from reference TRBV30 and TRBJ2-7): SQTIHQWPATLVQPVGSPLSLECTVEGTSNPNLYWYRQAAGRGLQLLFYSVGIGQISSEVPQNLSASRPQDRQFILSSKKLLLSDSGFYLCAWSVQVIYEQYFGPGTRLTVT.

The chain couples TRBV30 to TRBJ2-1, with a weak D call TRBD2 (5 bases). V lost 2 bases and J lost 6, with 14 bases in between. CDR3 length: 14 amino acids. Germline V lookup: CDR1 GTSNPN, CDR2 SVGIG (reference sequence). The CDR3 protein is CAWSHFTRSNEQFF. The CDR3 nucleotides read TGTGCCTGGAGTCACTTTACTAGATCCAATGAGCAGTTCTTC. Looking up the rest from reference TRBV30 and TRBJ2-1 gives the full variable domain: SQTIHQWPATLVQPVGSPLSLECTVEGTSNPNLYWYRQAAGRGLQLLFYSVGIGQISSEVPQNLSASRPQDRQFILSSKKLLLSDSGFYLCAWSHFTRSNEQFFGPGTRLTVL.